This is a list of T cell receptor beta chains from one sample in a study of blood T cell repertoires in COVID-19. Clones were sequenced by immunoSEQ multiplex PCR, and TCRdb holds only the in-frame ones, with some missing. This sample has about 14,000 clones, with roughly nine tenths found just once. Sequencing input: peripheral blood. These receptors were taken from a man aged 55 to 70 with acute or convalescent COVID-19. CDR3s include the opening cysteine and the closing phenylalanine or tryptophan. D genes are given only for firm matches. The size entry is marked missing in some rows and otherwise reads once, few, many or a size class.

d_gene,abundance,j_gene,v_gene,CDR3aa,CDR3nt
-,-,TRBJ2-5,TRBV6-2/TRBV6-3,CASSLPSRGAGETQYF,TGTGCCAGCAGTCTTCCCTCCCGTGGGGCCGGAGAGACCCAGTACTTC
-,once,TRBJ2-2,TRBV7-2,CASSLVRDFTGELFF,TGTGCCAGCAGCTTAGTGCGGGATTTCACCGGGGAGCTGTTTTTT
TRBD2,-,TRBJ2-5,TRBV3-1/TRBV3-2,CASSQVGGRHFGTQYF,TGTGCCAGCAGCCAAGTCGGCGGGAGACATTTCGGGACCCAGTACTTC
TRBD2,-,TRBJ2-6,TRBV2,CASTFAVGTSGAVGANVLTF,TGTGCCAGCACTTTCGCAGTAGGGACTAGCGGGGCGGTCGGGGCCAACGTCCTGACTTTC
-,-,TRBJ1-2,TRBV3-1/TRBV3-2,CASSKQDNYGYTF,TGTGCCAGCAGCAAACAGGATAACTATGGCTACACCTTC
-,-,TRBJ2-1,TRBV7-2,CASSLAWRGTYNEQFF,TGTGCCAGCAGCTTAGCATGGCGGGGCACCTACAATGAGCAGTTCTTC
-,-,TRBJ1-5,TRBV2,CASSDRGAGSQPQHF,TGTGCCAGCAGCGATCGGGGGGCTGGGAGTCAGCCCCAGCATTTT
-,once,TRBJ2-3,TRBV18,CASSPGAELYF,TGTGCCAGCTCACCGGGGGCAGAACTCTATTTT
TRBD1,-,TRBJ1-1,TRBV5-1,CASSQGQGRTEAFF,TGCGCCAGCAGCCAGGGACAGGGGCGCACTGAAGCTTTCTTT
-,-,TRBJ2-4,TRBV6-4,CASSDEKNIQYF,TGTGCCAGCAGTGACGAGAAAAACATTCAGTACTTC
TRBD1,-,TRBJ2-5,TRBV5-1,CASTLSRTGGMETQYF,TGCGCCAGCACCCTGTCCCGGACAGGGGGCATGGAGACCCAGTACTTC
TRBD2,-,TRBJ2-7,TRBV5-5,CASTPGLAVYEQYF,TGTGCCAGCACGCCGGGACTAGCGGTCTACGAGCAGTACTTC
-,few,TRBJ1-1,TRBV19,CASSIPQGEAFF,TGTGCCAGTAGTATACCCCAGGGTGAAGCTTTCTTT
-,-,TRBJ2-1,TRBV7-7,CASSFDFRETVVPYNEQFF,TGTGCTAGCAGCTTTGATTTCCGGGAAACAGTAGTCCCCTACAATGAGCAGTTCTTC
-,-,TRBJ1-3,TRBV2,CASSEAGDTIYF,TGTGCCAGCAGTGAAGCAGGGGACACCATATATTTT
TRBD1,-,TRBJ2-7,TRBV6-6,CASTAGTGSYEQYF,TGTGCCAGTACTGCCGGGACAGGATCCTACGAGCAGTACTTC
-,-,TRBJ2-1,TRBV11-3,CASSLDPSANEQFF,TGTGCCAGCAGCTTAGACCCGAGCGCCAATGAGCAGTTCTTC
-,-,TRBJ2-7,TRBV4-3,CASSLRRPDEQYF,TGCGCCAGCAGCCTTCGGCGGCCCGACGAGCAGTACTTC
-,-,TRBJ1-1,TRBV2,CASSIRQGSAEAFF,TGTGCCAGCAGTATACGACAAGGGAGCGCTGAAGCTTTCTTT
-,-,TRBJ2-1,TRBV24-1,CATSDSLRVGSNEQFF,TGTGCCACCAGTGACAGTCTCAGGGTCGGGTCGAATGAGCAGTTCTTC
-,-,TRBJ2-1,TRBV3-1/TRBV3-2,CASSQDPRVGSYNEQFF,TGTGCCAGCAGCCAAGATCCCAGGGTGGGCTCCTACAATGAGCAGTTCTTC
TRBD2,few,TRBJ2-7,TRBV6-6,CASTPGTSHDEQYF,TGTGCCAGCACCCCCGGGACTAGCCACGACGAGCAGTACTTC
-,-,TRBJ1-5,TRBV19,CASSFGGNNQPQHF,TGTGCCAGTAGCTTCGGGGGTAACAATCAGCCCCAGCATTTT
TRBD2,-,TRBJ2-3,TRBV7-9,CASSSPRTSGDSSTDTQYF,TGTGCCAGCAGCTCACCCAGGACTAGCGGGGACTCTAGCACAGATACGCAGTATTTT
TRBD2,once,TRBJ2-3,TRBV19,CASSIGGLAPDTQYF,TGTGCCAGTAGTATCGGGGGACTAGCCCCAGATACGCAGTATTTT
-,-,TRBJ1-3,TRBV5-1,CASSLGGPSSRNTIYF,TGCGCCAGCAGCTTGGGGGGGCCCAGCTCTAGAAACACCATATATTTT
-,-,TRBJ1-3,TRBV13,CASSLTGWAGNTIYF,TGTGCCAGCAGTTTAACGGGGTGGGCTGGAAACACCATATATTTT
-,-,TRBJ2-5,TRBV9,CASSPSDQDQETQYF,TGTGCCAGCAGCCCGTCTGACCAGGACCAAGAGACCCAGTACTTC
TRBD1,-,TRBJ1-5,TRBV7-2,CASSPYGQVNQPQHF,TGTGCCAGCAGCCCTTACGGACAGGTTAATCAGCCCCAGCATTTT
TRBD1,-,TRBJ2-7,TRBV5-1,CASSFDRDTYEQYF,TGCGCCAGCAGCTTTGACAGGGATACCTACGAGCAGTACTTC
TRBD2,-,TRBJ2-2,TRBV6-1,CASGLAGPNTGELFF,TGTGCCAGCGGCCTAGCGGGTCCAAACACCGGGGAGCTGTTTTTT
-,-,TRBJ2-3,TRBV5-1,CASSLEASSFADTQYF,TGCGCCAGCAGCTTGGAGGCTAGCAGTTTTGCAGATACGCAGTATTTT
TRBD1,-,TRBJ1-3,TRBV18,CASSPSRDRVGAGNTIYF,TGTGCCAGCTCGCCCAGCCGGGACAGGGTTGGAGCTGGAAACACCATATATTTT
TRBD2,once,TRBJ2-3,TRBV28,CASSPPSRTSRPTDTQYF,TGTGCCAGCAGTCCTCCCTCCCGGACTAGCCGACCCACAGATACGCAGTATTTT
-,-,TRBJ2-1,TRBV4-3,CASSQVRIAALPHEQFF,TGCGCCAGCAGCCAAGTCCGAATAGCGGCCCTCCCCCATGAGCAGTTCTTC
TRBD2,-,TRBJ2-1,TRBV5-4,CASSLSLLAALNEQFF,TGTGCCAGCAGCTTGAGTCTACTAGCGGCCCTCAATGAGCAGTTCTTC
-,-,TRBJ2-7,TRBV3-1/TRBV3-2,CASSLRGDSYEQYF,TGTGCCAGCAGCCTCAGGGGAGACTCCTACGAGCAGTACTTC
TRBD2,-,TRBJ2-7,TRBV7-3,CASSLSPGGVYEQYF,TGTGCCAGCAGCTTAAGCCCGGGGGGGGTCTACGAGCAGTACTTC
-,-,TRBJ2-1,TRBV12-3/TRBV12-4,CASSPIYNEQFF,TGTGCCAGCAGTCCCATCTACAATGAGCAGTTCTTC
-,-,TRBJ2-1,TRBV12-3/TRBV12-4,CASSFGAREQFF,TGTGCCAGCAGTTTTGGGGCACGGGAGCAGTTCTTC